These 9 T cell receptor beta chains share one sample of origin, sequenced in a study of blood T cell repertoires in COVID-19 (dated by TCRdb to the early 2020s). Receptors were amplified or captured by the immunoSEQ multiplex PCR assay. The table was pulled from immuneACCESS by TCRdb, which kept in-frame rearrangements only. Such tables lose some clones; where checked, under half of the loss comes from unresolved V genes, and the rest has no known cause. The sample table holds 250,000 to 300,000 clones, of which 84% were seen once. The biggest ten clones account for approximately 4% of the sample. The source material was PBMCs or T cells enriched from blood (not recorded which). Receptors were obtained from a man aged 30-40 years with acute COVID-19.

This chain links TRBV2 with TRBJ2-2; TRBD2 aligns across 13 bases. Germline V lookup: CDR1 SNHLY, CDR2 FYNNEI. CDR3 length: 16 residues. V shed 10 bases and J 1 base; nucleotides not matched to a gene: 6. The CDR3 DNA is TGTGCCACCAAGACTAGCGGGAGGAAGAACACCGGGGAGCTGTTTTTT. This codes for CATKTSGRKNTGELFF.

The chain carries TRBV7-8 and TRBJ1-1, with D possibly being TRBD1 (6 bases). The V end lost 5 bases, the J end lost 1 base, and 8 bases lay between the germline ends. Germline V gives CDR1 SGHVS, CDR2 FQNEAQ. The CDR3 sequence is 13 residues long. For the CDR3, the DNA is TGTGCCAGCAGCCGGGGGCGGAACACTGAAGCTTTCTTT. Translation gives CASSRGRNTEAFF.

This sequence joins TRBV18 and TRBJ2-2; TRBD1 aligns across 7 bases. This CDR3 has 16 amino acids. From germline, CDR1 is KGHSH and CDR2 LQKENI. Losses at the gene ends were 2 bases for V and 4 bases for J; bases not matched to a gene: 7. CDR3 in amino acids: CASSPNQQGSTGELFF. The CDR3 DNA reads as TGTGCCAGCTCACCAAATCAACAGGGGTCCACCGGGGAGCTGTTTTTT.

The chain joins TRBV27 to TRBJ1-2, with D maybe TRBD1 (5 bases). The CDR3 consists of 15 residues. Germline CDR1 is MNHEY and CDR2 is SMNVEV (reference sequence). The V end was cut by 3 bases, the J end by 4 bases, with 15 bases between. CDR3 region: CASSFRFGGSYGYTF. The CDR3, as DNA: TGTGCCAGCAGTTTTAGGTTCGGGGGATCCTATGGCTACACCTTC.

V usage is TRBV4-2 and J usage is TRBJ1-3; D remains ambiguous. Trimming took 0 bases from V and 0 from J, leaving 6 bases between them. The length of the CDR3 is 15 residues. The germline V gene has CDR1 LGHNA and CDR2 YNFKEQ. The CDR3 sequence is CASSQDRLSGNTIYF. DNA for the CDR3: TGTGCCAGCAGCCAAGACAGGCTCTCTGGAAACACCATATATTTT.

The rearrangement links TRBV7-2 to TRBJ2-5, with TRBD1 matching 11 bases. The ends lost 5 bases at V and 5 bases at J; junction bases unmatched: 7. From germline, CDR1 is SGHTA and CDR2 FQGNSA. CDR3 length: 15 residues. For the CDR3, the DNA is TGTGCCAGCAGCATCCGGACAGGGGGCGGTGAGACCCAGTACTTC. Its protein product is CASSIRTGGGETQYF.

V gene TRBV19 combines with J gene TRBJ1-2; no clear D gene. CDR1 LNHDA and CDR2 SQIVND come from the germline V gene (reference sequence). The CDR3 consists of 14 residues. Trimming cost V 2 bases and J 12 bases, with 19 bases left between them. The CDR3 here is CASSIFLGRRENTF. The CDR3 nucleotides are TGTGCCAGTAGTATATTCTTGGGCAGAAGAGAGAACACCTTC. The entire variable domain, with the rest obtained from reference TRBV19 and TRBJ1-2, is as follows: DGGITQSPKYLFRKEGQNVTLSCEQNLNHDAMYWYRQDPGQGLRLIYYSQIVNDFQKGDIAEGYSVSREKKESFPLTVTSAQKNPTAFYLCASSIFLGRRENTFGSGTRLTVV.

V gene TRBV5-8 combines with J gene TRBJ1-1; TRBD1 agrees at 7 bases. The ends lost 1 base at V and 0 bases at J; junction bases unmatched: 9. There are 17 residues in the CDR3. Germline V gene sequence: CDR1 SGHTS, CDR2 YDEGEE. CDR3 nucleotides: TGTGCCAGCAGCTTGTTGGGACAGACTAGAATGAACACTGAAGCTTTCTTT. It codes for CASSLLGQTRMNTEAFF.

V gene TRBV24-1 combines with J gene TRBJ2-3, with 14 bases matching TRBD2. The CDR3 is 18 residues long. V was clipped by 4 bases and J by 4 bases; unmatched bases: 9. The germline V gene has CDR1 KGHDR and CDR2 SFDVKD. This CDR3 reads CATSDSGLAGGGSDTQYF. DNA of the CDR3: TGTGCCACCAGTGACTCAGGACTAGCGGGAGGTGGGTCAGATACGCAGTATTTT.